These 10 T cell receptor beta chains were all obtained from the same sample, sequenced in a study of shared clonotypes between healthy human individuals. The data were produced by immunoSEQ multiplex PCR, yet TCRdb's version contains in-frame clones alone and is incomplete. Found here are some 1,900,000 clones, roughly 95% of them singletons; the top ten hold 0.95% to 1.5%. Terminally differentiated effector memory CD45RA+ cells were left out of the naive CD8 fraction, which was CD45RO-negative and positively selected for CCR7. Material for sequencing was naive CD8+ T cells sorted from blood. The receptors shown here come from a man aged 18 to 29 in good health.

The chain employs TRBV27 and TRBJ2-3, with TRBD2 matching over 15 bases. This CDR3 is built from 17 residues. Looked up from germline, CDR1 is MNHEY and CDR2 is SMNVEV (reference sequence). V dropped 5 bases and J dropped 3; count of bases not matched to a gene: 6. The CDR3 sequence is CASSQWGLAGGTDTQYF. In DNA form, the CDR3 reads TGTGCCAGCAGTCAATGGGGACTAGCGGGAGGTACAGATACGCAGTATTTT.

The rearrangement joins TRBV7-9 to TRBJ2-3; D not resolved. V shed 4 bases and J shed 5 bases, with 7 bases lying between them. This CDR3 is 12 amino acids long. The V gene's germline CDR1 is SEHNR and CDR2 FQNEAQ (reference sequence). CDR3 DNA sequence: TGTGCCAGCAGCTCTTCGGGAGATACGCAGTATTTT. Residues: CASSSSGDTQYF.

The chain uses TRBV5-8 and TRBJ2-7; 9 bases match TRBD2. The germline V gene has CDR1 SGHTS and CDR2 YDEGEE. With 4 bases clipped from V and 5 bases from J, the junction kept 1 base outside the gene matches. CDR3 length equals 12 residues. The CDR3 region is CASSAGGDEQYF. The CDR3 DNA follows: TGTGCCAGCAGCGCGGGAGGGGACGAGCAGTACTTC.

The genes are TRBV7-6 and TRBJ1-4; D is perhaps TRBD1 (5 bases). V lost 0 bases to trimming and J lost 6 bases, with 11 bases between them. The CDR3 runs 15 residues. Germline-derived CDR1 and CDR2 are SGHVS and FNYEAQ. The CDR3 sequence is CASSLAGEGHEKLFF. The CDR3 DNA reads as TGTGCCAGCAGCTTAGCAGGGGAAGGCCATGAAAAACTGTTTTTT.

The rearrangement links TRBV10-2 to TRBJ2-7, with 8 nucleotides matching TRBD1. CDR3 length equals 13 residues. CDR1 and CDR2 from the germline V gene are WSHSY and SAAADI. Trimming removed 8 bases from V and 3 bases from J; junction bases left unmatched: 6. This CDR3 is CASSRTGNYEQYF. CDR3 in DNA: TGCGCCAGCTCAAGGACAGGGAACTACGAGCAGTACTTC.

This chain links TRBV19 with TRBJ1-1, with D tentatively TRBD1 (6 bases). The V gene lost 3 bases and the J gene lost 1 base, with 18 bases spanning the gap. In germline, CDR1 is LNHDA, CDR2 SQIVND (reference sequence). The CDR3 has 17 amino acids. This chain's CDR3 is CASSIQGAGARNTEAFF. The CDR3 nucleotides are TGTGCCAGTAGTATCCAAGGGGCGGGGGCCCGGAACACTGAAGCTTTCTTT.

This clone was detected a few times. One junction end disagrees with the germline gene, perhaps due to a read error. The rearrangement joins TRBV6-6 to TRBJ1-5; TRBD1 might be the D (5 bases). The CDR3 consists of 12 residues. Germline V lookup: CDR1 MNHNY, CDR2 SVGAGI (reference sequence). The CDR3 sequence: CASSYADTRAQF. CDR3 sequence (DNA): TGTGCCAGCAGTTACGCGGACACGCGGGCACAATTT.

This chain uses TRBV2 with TRBJ1-4; tentatively, D is TRBD1 (5 bases). V lost 3 bases to trimming and J lost 7 bases, with 9 bases between them. Looked up from germline, CDR1 is SNHLY and CDR2 is FYNNEI. This CDR3 contains 13 residues. CDR3 residues: CASSDQGLEKLFF. The CDR3 DNA is TGTGCCAGCAGTGACCAGGGTCTTGAAAAACTGTTTTTT.

The chain recombines TRBV5-6 with TRBJ1-4; possible D gene TRBD1, 6 bases. Germline values: CDR1 SGHDT, CDR2 YYEEEE. The CDR3 loop spans 15 amino acids. V was clipped by 0 bases and J by 5 bases, with 11 bases between them. This CDR3 is CASSLGDTRNEKLFF. Written as DNA, the CDR3 is TGTGCCAGCAGCTTGGGGGACACAAGGAATGAAAAACTGTTTTTT.

This clone was picked up one time. The gene calls are TRBV11-3 and TRBJ2-1, with a possible D match to TRBD2 (5 bases). The CDR3 length is 15 residues. Germline CDR1 SGHNT, CDR2 YENEEA. V dropped 0 bases and J dropped 9 bases, with 15 bases sitting between them. CDR3 DNA sequence: TGTGCCAGCAGCTTAGATCGGGAAGGGAAGGGTGAGCAGTTCTTC. This gives the protein CASSLDREGKGEQFF. The variable domain in full, with the rest retrieved from reference TRBV11-3 and TRBJ2-1, is EAGVVQSPRYKIIEKKQPVAFWCNPISGHNTLYWYLQNLGQGPELLIRYENEEAVDDSQLPKDRFSAERLKGVDSTLKIQPAELGDSAVYLCASSLDREGKGEQFFGPGTRLTVL.